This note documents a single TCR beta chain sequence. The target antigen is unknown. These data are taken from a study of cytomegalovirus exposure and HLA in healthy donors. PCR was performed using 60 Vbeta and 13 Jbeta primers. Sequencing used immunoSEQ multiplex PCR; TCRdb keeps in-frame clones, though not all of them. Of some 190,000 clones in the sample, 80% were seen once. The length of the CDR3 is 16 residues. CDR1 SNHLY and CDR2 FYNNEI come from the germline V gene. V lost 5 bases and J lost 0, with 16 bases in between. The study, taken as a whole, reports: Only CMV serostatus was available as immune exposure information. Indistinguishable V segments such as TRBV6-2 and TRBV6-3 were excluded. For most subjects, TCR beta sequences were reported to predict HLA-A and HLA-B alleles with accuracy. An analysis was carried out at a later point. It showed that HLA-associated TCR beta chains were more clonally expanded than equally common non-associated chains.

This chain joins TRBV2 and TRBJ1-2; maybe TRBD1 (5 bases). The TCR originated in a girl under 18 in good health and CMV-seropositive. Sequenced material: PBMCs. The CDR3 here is CASSIRQLQSNYGYTF. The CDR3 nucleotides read TGTGCCAGCAGTATCCGACAGCTTCAATCTAACTATGGCTACACCTTC. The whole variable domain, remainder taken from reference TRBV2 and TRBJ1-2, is EPEVTQTPSHQVTQMGQEVILRCVPISNHLYFYWYRQILGQKVEFLVSFYNNEISEKSEIFDDQFSVERPDGSNFTLKIRSTKLEDSAMYFCASSIRQLQSNYGYTFGSGTRLTVV.